The clone carrying this T cell receptor (beta chain) has ten or more counts. Its target is unknown. The data are from a study of neurological immune-mediated disorders. General study points: One related-CDR3 cluster, identified by phylogenetic grouping, held the repertoires of 18 of 34 multiple sclerosis patients and was a possible signature.

Every sequencing run drew on 15-18 subjects and yielded over 180 million TCR-beta sequences. A single record per CDR3 protein comes from TCRdb applying MiXCR to the 5' RACE reads. The sample contains roughly 76,000 distinct CDR3 sequences, approximately 3.3% of which appear only once. V was cut by 1 base and J by 0 bases, with 22 bases left in between. Germline V lookup: CDR1 SGHVS, CDR2 FNYEAQ. The CDR3 spans 21 residues. This TCR derives from a woman in her fifties or sixties with multiple sclerosis. Specimen: PBMCs. This chain joins TRBV7-6 and TRBJ2-6; D is perhaps TRBD1 (5 bases). CDR3 protein: CASSLDPRTGGALSGANVLTF. The CDR3 DNA is TGTGCCAGCAGCTTAGACCCCCGAACAGGTGGAGCACTCTCTGGGGCCAACGTCCTGACTTTC.